One and the same sample provided the 2 T cell receptor beta chains below, sequenced in a study of long-term antiretroviral therapy in people with HIV. Investigators performed immunoSEQ version v3.0 at survey level. Produced via immunoSEQ multiplex PCR; TCRdb's table is partial and in-frame only. The sample lists 40,000 to 50,000 clones; about 94% were seen once. Specimen: unsorted PBMCs, collected approximately 9.1 years after starting antiretroviral therapy. These receptors originate from a young man with HIV.

This clone has a single count. The chain links TRBV6-6 to TRBJ1-1, with D unclear. The CDR3 consists of 13 residues. Trimming took 6 bases from V and 0 from J, leaving 8 bases between them. The germline CDR1 and CDR2 sequences are MNHNY and SVGAGI (reference sequence). CDR3 nucleotide sequence: TGTGCCAGCAGCCTGACCATGAACACTGAAGCTTTCTTT. The encoded protein is CASSLTMNTEAFF.

V and J are TRBV29-1 and TRBJ2-1; 8 nucleotides match TRBD2. The CDR3 is 14 residues long. Germline CDR1 SQVTM, CDR2 ANQGSEA. Unmatched junction bases numbered 8, after V lost 6 bases and J lost 4 bases. This CDR3 reads CSVGTSGPYNEQFF. For the CDR3, the DNA is TGCAGCGTGGGTACTAGCGGTCCTTACAATGAGCAGTTCTTC.